This is a list of T cell receptor beta chains from one sample in a study of shared clonotypes between healthy human individuals. TCRdb's table, derived via immunoSEQ multiplex PCR, lists solely in-frame clones and lacks some. Seen here are 1.4 million or so clones, around 98.5% observed once, and the top ten hold about 0.4%. The sequenced material came from naive CD4+ T cells sorted from blood. These receptors were collected from a man in his thirties or forties in good health. CDR3s include the opening cysteine and the closing phenylalanine or tryptophan. Each record gives: J gene, V gene, CDR3 protein.

>TRBJ2-7|TRBV7-9
CASSPGLTEQYF
>TRBJ1-2|TRBV7-9
CASSGERYGYTF
>TRBJ2-7|TRBV27
CASTSPPRSQLRPRVGGEQYF
>TRBJ2-1|TRBV5-1
CASSKAGGPSSYNEQFF
>TRBJ1-1|TRBV2
CASSEGGTSTFF
>TRBJ2-2|TRBV5-4
CASTQHRDSGELFF
>TRBJ1-5|TRBV5-6
CASSLFQGGQPQHF
>TRBJ2-7|TRBV18
CASSPRAVNYEQYF
>TRBJ2-1|TRBV6-5
CASSPPSALQFF
>TRBJ2-1|TRBV7-2
CASSLSRQGYNEQFF
>TRBJ2-7|TRBV28
CAIATSGRHQQYF
>TRBJ1-4|TRBV6-1
CAIWDRGDEKLFF
>TRBJ2-1|TRBV10-1
CASSGDYQSYNEQFF
>TRBJ2-3|TRBV14
CASSQEVVGSLDTQYF
>TRBJ2-5|TRBV2
CASRIAGRETQYF
>TRBJ1-2|TRBV5-6
CASSLGAEDGYTF
>TRBJ2-7|TRBV29-1
CSVTKSSSYEQYF
>TRBJ2-1|TRBV7-9
CASSPSGRADDEQFF
>TRBJ2-3|TRBV7-3
CASSPTVGVDTQYF
>TRBJ1-5|TRBV15
CATSRPRDSLVGMPQHF
>TRBJ2-1|TRBV5-1
CASSLRGDRRDQGSYNEQFF
>TRBJ2-1|TRBV27
CASSATIDEQFF
>TRBJ2-1|TRBV5-1
CASSSSSGRATYNEQFF
>TRBJ2-3|TRBV7-8
CASSLAGITDTQYF
>TRBJ2-1|TRBV7-9
CASSTLPGQDYNEQFF
>TRBJ2-7|TRBV2
CASSEAGQQSYEQYF
>TRBJ2-3|TRBV29-1
CSVQSGSTDTQYF
>TRBJ2-7|TRBV5-1
CASSSTGFGTYEQYF
>TRBJ2-1|TRBV4-2
CASSQDRAGDNEQFF
>TRBJ2-5|TRBV2
CASRTWGAHGETQYF
>TRBJ2-7|TRBV7-2
CASSLKTSGLYEQYF
>TRBJ2-7|TRBV5-1
CASSSGQNSYEQYF
>TRBJ2-2|TRBV28
CASSSGNTGELFF
>TRBJ2-1|TRBV7-6
CASSLSAYNEQFF
>TRBJ1-2|TRBV7-9
CAPLQPGQGAEDYGYTF
>TRBJ2-1|TRBV9
CASSVESGSYNEQFF
>TRBJ1-4|TRBV28
CASSTPVGEKLFF
>TRBJ2-2|TRBV13
CASSFGGRALTGELFF
>TRBJ2-2|TRBV9
CASSSVSGRVRAGELFF
>TRBJ2-3|TRBV6-1
CASSEQRARTDTQYF